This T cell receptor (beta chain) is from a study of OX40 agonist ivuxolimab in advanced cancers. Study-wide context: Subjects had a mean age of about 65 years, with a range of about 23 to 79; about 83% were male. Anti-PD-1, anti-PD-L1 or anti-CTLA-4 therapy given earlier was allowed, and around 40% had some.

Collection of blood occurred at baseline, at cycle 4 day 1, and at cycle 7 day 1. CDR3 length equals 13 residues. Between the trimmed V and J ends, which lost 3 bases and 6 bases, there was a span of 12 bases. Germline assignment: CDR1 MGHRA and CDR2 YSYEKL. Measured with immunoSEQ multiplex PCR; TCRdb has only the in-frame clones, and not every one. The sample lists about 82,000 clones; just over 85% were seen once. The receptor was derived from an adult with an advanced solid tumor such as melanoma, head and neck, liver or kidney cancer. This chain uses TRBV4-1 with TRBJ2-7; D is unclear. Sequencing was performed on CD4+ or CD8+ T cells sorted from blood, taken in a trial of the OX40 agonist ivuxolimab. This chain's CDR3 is CASSQHQDREQYF. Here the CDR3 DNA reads TGCGCCAGCAGCCAGCACCAGGACCGCGAGCAGTACTTC.